The clone carrying this T cell receptor (beta chain) was seen many times. Antigen unknown. The sample is drawn from a study of CD8 T cells in ankylosing spondylitis. 5'-RACE, quantitative and with molecular barcodes, yielded the TCR beta libraries. TCRdb re-called the 5' RACE reads through MiXCR, storing one row per CDR3 protein. This sample has around 130,000 distinct CDR3 sequences; around 7% occur once, and the top ten carry 12%. The trim removed 0 bases at V and 8 bases at J, leaving 5 bases unmatched. Germline V lookup: CDR1 DFQATT, CDR2 SNEGSKA (reference sequence). The CDR3 consists of 14 residues. Findings and limits, study-wide: Significant enrichment of disease-linked clones was reported in matched ankylosing spondylitis synovial fluid.

The sample taken for sequencing was blood, either unsorted or a sorted T cell fraction (not recorded which). V is TRBV20-1 and J is TRBJ2-1; 9 bases agree with TRBD2. The origin of this receptor is a male donor with ankylosing spondylitis or in good health (not recorded which). The CDR3 sequence: CSARDMREGYEQFF. The CDR3 DNA is TGCAGTGCTAGAGATATGCGGGAGGGCTATGAGCAGTTCTTC.